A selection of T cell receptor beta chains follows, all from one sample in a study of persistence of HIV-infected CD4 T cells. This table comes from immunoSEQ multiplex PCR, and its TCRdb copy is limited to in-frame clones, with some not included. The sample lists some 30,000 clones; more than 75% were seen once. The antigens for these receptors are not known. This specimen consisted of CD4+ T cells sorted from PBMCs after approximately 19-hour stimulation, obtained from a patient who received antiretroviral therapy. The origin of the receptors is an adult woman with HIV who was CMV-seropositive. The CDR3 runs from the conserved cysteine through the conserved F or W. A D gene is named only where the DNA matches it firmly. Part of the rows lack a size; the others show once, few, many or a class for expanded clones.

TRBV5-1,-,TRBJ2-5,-,TGCGCCAGCAGCTTGGGATTTGGGGAGACCCAGTACTTC,CASSLGFGETQYF
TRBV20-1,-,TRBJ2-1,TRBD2,TGCAGTGCTAGTCCCGGGGGGGGTAGATATGAGCAGTTCTTC,CSASPGGGRYEQFF
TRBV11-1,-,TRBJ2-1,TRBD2,TGTGCCAGCAGCTTTCTAAGCGGGGGGGCCGAAGAATTCTTC,CASSFLSGGAEEFF
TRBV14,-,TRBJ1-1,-,TGTGCCAGCAGCCAAGTGCGGGCTGAAGCTTTCTTT,CASSQVRAEAFF
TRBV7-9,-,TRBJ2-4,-,TGTGCCAGCAGCTTCAGGGCAGGAAACATTCAGTACTTC,CASSFRAGNIQYF
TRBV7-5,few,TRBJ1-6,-,TGTGCCAGAAGCTTAGGGGCAGGGAGTTCACCCCTCCACTTT,CARSLGAGSSPLHF
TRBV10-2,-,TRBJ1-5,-,TGCGCCAGCAGCCCGTCTTCCGAGCCCCAGCATTTT,CASSPSSEPQHF
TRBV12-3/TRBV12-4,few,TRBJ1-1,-,TGTGCCAGCAGTCCCTCGGTGAGCACTGAAGCTTTCTTT,CASSPSVSTEAFF
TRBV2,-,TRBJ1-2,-,TGTGCCAGCAGTGACACTAGCCGTTGGGGCTACACCTTC,CASSDTSRWGYTF
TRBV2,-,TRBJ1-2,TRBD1,TGTGCCAGCAGTTTACAGGGGGGCTACACCTTC,CASSLQGGYTF
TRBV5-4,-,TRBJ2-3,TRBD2,TGTGCCAGCAGCCCGGGACTAGCGGGGGGAATAGATACGCAGTATTTT,CASSPGLAGGIDTQYF
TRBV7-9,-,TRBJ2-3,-,TGTGCCAGCAGCTTAGATGGCACAGATACGCAGTATTTT,CASSLDGTDTQYF
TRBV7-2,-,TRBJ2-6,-,TGTGCCAGCAGCTTAGTAGGGTTGGAAAACGTCCTGACTTTC,CASSLVGLENVLTF
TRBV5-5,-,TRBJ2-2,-,TGTGCCAGCAGCTTGCGGGCAGGGCTGAACACCGGGGAGCTGTTTTTT,CASSLRAGLNTGELFF
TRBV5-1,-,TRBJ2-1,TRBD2,TGCGCCAGCAGCCCTAGGGCAGCGGGGGGGCACAATGAGCAGTTCTTC,CASSPRAAGGHNEQFF
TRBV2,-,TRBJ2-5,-,TGTGCCAGCAGTGAAGGCTTGCAGGGCCCCCAAGAGACCCAGTACTTC,CASSEGLQGPQETQYF
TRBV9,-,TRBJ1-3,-,TGTGCCAGCAGCCTACGTCTCTCTGGAAACACCATATATTTT,CASSLRLSGNTIYF
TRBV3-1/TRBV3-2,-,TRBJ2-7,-,TGTGCCAGCAGCCAAGCTTTCGACGAGCAGTACTTC,CASSQAFDEQYF
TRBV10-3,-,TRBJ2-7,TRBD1,TGTGCCATCAGAGACCCCGGGACAGGGCGGGGCGAGCAGTACTTC,CAIRDPGTGRGEQYF
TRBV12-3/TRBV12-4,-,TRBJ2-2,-,TGTGCCAGCAGTTTAGCGGGGAATGGGGAGCTGTTTTTT,CASSLAGNGELFF
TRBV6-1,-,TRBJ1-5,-,TGTGCCAGCAGTGAAGGGGGGGGGAGTTACCAGCCCCAGCATTTT,CASSEGGGSYQPQHF
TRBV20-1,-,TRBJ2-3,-,TGCAGTGCTAGAGATGTAGATACGCAGTATTTT,CSARDVDTQYF
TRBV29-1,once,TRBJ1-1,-,TGCAGCGTTGACGACAGGCGGAACACTGAAGCTTTCTTT,CSVDDRRNTEAFF
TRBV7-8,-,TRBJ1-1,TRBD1,TGTGCCAGCAGCTATCACAGGGGGCAAACTGAAGCTTTCTTT,CASSYHRGQTEAFF
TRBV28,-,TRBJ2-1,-,TGTGCCAGCCGATCGGTTGCTGAGCAGTTCTTC,CASRSVAEQFF
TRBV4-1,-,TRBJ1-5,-,TGCGCCAGCAGCCAAGAGATTTGGGGGAGTGTGGTTCAGCCCCAGCATTTT,CASSQEIWGSVVQPQHF
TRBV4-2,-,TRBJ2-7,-,TGTGCCAGCAGCCAAGATTGGGACCAGGGCTACGAGCAGTACTTC,CASSQDWDQGYEQYF
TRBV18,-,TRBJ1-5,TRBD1,TGTGCCAGCTCGCCGGGACAGGGGAAGACTGGCAATCAGCCCCAGCATTTT,CASSPGQGKTGNQPQHF
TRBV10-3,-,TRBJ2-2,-,TGTGCCATCCGGGGGGTCCGACAGGGGCCGAACACCGGGGAGCTGTTTTTT,CAIRGVRQGPNTGELFF
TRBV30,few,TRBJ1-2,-,TGTGCCTGGAGTTTTCCAGGGGCCTATGGCTACACCTTC,CAWSFPGAYGYTF
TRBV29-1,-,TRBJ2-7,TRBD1,TGCAGCGTTGTAGGACAGGGGCGCTACGAGCAGTACTTC,CSVVGQGRYEQYF
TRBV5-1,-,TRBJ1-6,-,TGCGCCAGCAGCCCAGACGGGAGTAATTCACCCCTCCACTTT,CASSPDGSNSPLHF
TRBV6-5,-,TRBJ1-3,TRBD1,TGTGCCAGCAGTTTCTACGGACAGGCGGGAAACACCATATATTTT,CASSFYGQAGNTIYF
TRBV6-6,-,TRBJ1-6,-,TGTGCCAGCAGTCAACAGGGAAGGGGCTCCTATAATTCACCCCTCCACTTT,CASSQQGRGSYNSPLHF
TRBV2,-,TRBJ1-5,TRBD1,TGTGCCAGCAGTGCGACAGGGGGCTCTCAGCCCCAGCATTTT,CASSATGGSQPQHF
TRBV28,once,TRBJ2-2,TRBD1,TGTGCCAGCGGGACAGGGTTCAGGGCCGGGGAGCTGTTTTTT,CASGTGFRAGELFF
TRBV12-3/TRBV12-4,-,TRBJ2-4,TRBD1,TGTGCCAGCAGACATGACAGGGGAAACATTCAGTACTTC,CASRHDRGNIQYF
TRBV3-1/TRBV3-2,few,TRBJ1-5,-,TGTGCCAGCAGCGCAGGGGTTGGTCAGCCCCAGCATTTT,CASSAGVGQPQHF
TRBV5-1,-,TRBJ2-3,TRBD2,TGCGCCAGCAGGCTAGCGGGGGGGCCGAGCACAGATACGCAGTATTTT,CASRLAGGPSTDTQYF
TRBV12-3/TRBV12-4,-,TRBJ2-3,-,TGTGCCAGCAGCGTTACAGGGCTCCAGTATTTT,CASSVTGLQYF
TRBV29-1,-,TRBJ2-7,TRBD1,TGCAGCGTTGATGTTACAGGGGCTAACGAGCAGTACTTC,CSVDVTGANEQYF
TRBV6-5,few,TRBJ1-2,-,TGTGCCAGCAGTATATCTCACCTCGGTGGCTATGGCTACACCTTC,CASSISHLGGYGYTF
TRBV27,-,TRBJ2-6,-,TGTGCCAGCAGGGGGCGAAACTCTGGGGCCAACGTCCTGACTTTC,CASRGRNSGANVLTF
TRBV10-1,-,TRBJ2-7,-,TGCGCCAGCAGCCCAGTAGGGGACTACGAGCAGTACTTC,CASSPVGDYEQYF
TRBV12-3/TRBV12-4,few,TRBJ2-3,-,TGTGCCAGCAGTCCTACCACAGATACGCAGTATTTT,CASSPTTDTQYF
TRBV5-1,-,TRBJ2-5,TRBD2,TGCGCCAGCAGCTTCGGCGGGGGATACCAAGAGACCCAGTACTTC,CASSFGGGYQETQYF
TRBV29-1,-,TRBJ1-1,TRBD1,TGCAGCGTTGAAAAGGGGGCTAGTAGCACTGAAGCTTTCTTT,CSVEKGASSTEAFF
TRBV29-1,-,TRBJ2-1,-,TGCAGCGTAGGCGCTTGGGAGCAGTTCTTC,CSVGAWEQFF
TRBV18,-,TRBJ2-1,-,TGTGCCAGCTCACCACTTTTTCCAGGGGAGGTGGAGCAGTTCTTC,CASSPLFPGEVEQFF
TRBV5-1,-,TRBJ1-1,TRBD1,TGCGCCAGCAGCACGGGACAGGTGAACACTGAAGCTTTCTTT,CASSTGQVNTEAFF
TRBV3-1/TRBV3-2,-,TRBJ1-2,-,TGTGCCAGCAGCCAGGAGAGTGGTAAACGGATCTATGGCTACACCTTC,CASSQESGKRIYGYTF
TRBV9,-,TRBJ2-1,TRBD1,TGTGCCAGCAGCGTAATAGGGCAGGGGGCGCGAAATGAGCAGTTCTTC,CASSVIGQGARNEQFF
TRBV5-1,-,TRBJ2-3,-,TGCGCCAGCAGCCTTCCTGCGGATACGCAGTATTTT,CASSLPADTQYF
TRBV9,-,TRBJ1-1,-,TGTGCCAGCAGCGTACAGGGAGGGGGGACTGAAGCTTTCTTT,CASSVQGGGTEAFF
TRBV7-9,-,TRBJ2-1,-,TGTGCCAGCAGCTTAGGTGAGCTCTTCAATGAGCAGTTCTTC,CASSLGELFNEQFF
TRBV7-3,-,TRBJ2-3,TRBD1,TGTGCCAGCAGTACAGGGGGCTATACGCAGTATTTT,CASSTGGYTQYF
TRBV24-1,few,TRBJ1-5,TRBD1,TGTGCCACCAGTGAAGGACAGGGCTTGAATCAGCCCCAGCATTTT,CATSEGQGLNQPQHF
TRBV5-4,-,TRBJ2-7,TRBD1,TGTGCCAGCAGAAACGGACAGGGGGCCTCCGAGCAGTACTTC,CASRNGQGASEQYF
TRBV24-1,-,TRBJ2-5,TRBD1,TGTGCCACCAGTGTTGGACAGGGGGCGGGAGAGACCCAGTACTTC,CATSVGQGAGETQYF